This is a list of T cell receptor beta chains from one sample in a study of blood T cell repertoires in COVID-19. TCRdb's copy holds only in-frame clones and misses some; the assay was immunoSEQ multiplex PCR. The table includes around 190,000 clones, 70% to 85% detected once. Sequenced: PBMCs or T cells enriched from blood (not recorded which). The receptor set was obtained from a woman aged 25 to 45 who had recovered from COVID-19. Both conserved end residues are part of each CDR3. The order of the fields is CDR3 protein, CDR3 DNA, V gene, J gene, clone size, D gene. D genes are given only for firm matches. Rows give clone size only sometimes, using once, few, many, or a class for an expanded clone.

cdr3_aa: CASSDSPKATEAFF
cdr3_nt: TGCGCCAGCAGTGATAGCCCAAAGGCCACTGAAGCTTTCTTT
v_call: TRBV10-2
j_call: TRBJ1-1
clone_size: NA
d_call: NA

cdr3_aa: CSVEPGQNTEAFF
cdr3_nt: TGCAGCGTTGAGCCAGGGCAGAACACTGAAGCTTTCTTT
v_call: TRBV29-1
j_call: TRBJ1-1
clone_size: NA
d_call: NA

cdr3_aa: CASSYLGQGTDTQYF
cdr3_nt: TGTGCCAGCAGTTACCTTGGACAGGGCACAGATACGCAGTATTTT
v_call: TRBV6-5
j_call: TRBJ2-3
clone_size: NA
d_call: TRBD1

cdr3_aa: CAISEDWGGETNNQPQHF
cdr3_nt: TGTGCCATCAGTGAGGACTGGGGGGGCGAAACCAACAATCAGCCCCAGCATTTT
v_call: TRBV10-3
j_call: TRBJ1-5
clone_size: NA
d_call: NA

cdr3_aa: CASSLEAGWTEAFF
cdr3_nt: TGCGCCAGCAGCTTGGAGGCGGGTTGGACTGAAGCTTTCTTT
v_call: TRBV5-1
j_call: TRBJ1-1
clone_size: few
d_call: NA

cdr3_aa: CASSQATGGLGSWYF
cdr3_nt: TGTGCCAGCAGCCAAGCTACAGGGGGTCTGGGCTCTTGGTACTTC
v_call: TRBV3-1/TRBV3-2
j_call: TRBJ2-5
clone_size: NA
d_call: TRBD1

cdr3_aa: CASSSIRRDRVETQYF
cdr3_nt: TGTGCCAGCAGTTCGATCCGCCGGGACAGGGTAGAGACCCAGTACTTC
v_call: TRBV6-2/TRBV6-3
j_call: TRBJ2-5
clone_size: once
d_call: TRBD1

cdr3_aa: CATVFGYGYTF
cdr3_nt: TGTGCCACAGTCTTCGGGTATGGCTACACCTTC
v_call: TRBV19
j_call: TRBJ1-2
clone_size: NA
d_call: NA

cdr3_aa: CASSQGGSFFEAFF
cdr3_nt: TGTGCCAGCAGCCAAGGAGGCTCATTTTTCGAAGCTTTCTTT
v_call: TRBV3-1/TRBV3-2
j_call: TRBJ1-1
clone_size: NA
d_call: NA

cdr3_aa: CASSPSGGAPGNTIYF
cdr3_nt: TGTGCCAGCAGCCCTTCGGGGGGGGCCCCAGGAAACACCATATATTTT
v_call: TRBV7-6
j_call: TRBJ1-3
clone_size: NA
d_call: NA

cdr3_aa: CASIEGAGELFF
cdr3_nt: TGTGCCAGCATCGAAGGGGCCGGGGAGCTGTTTTTT
v_call: TRBV6-6
j_call: TRBJ2-2
clone_size: NA
d_call: NA

cdr3_aa: CASSLSNPSGTSYEQYF
cdr3_nt: TGTGCCAGCAGTTTATCGAACCCGAGCGGGACCTCCTACGAGCAGTACTTC
v_call: TRBV27
j_call: TRBJ2-7
clone_size: NA
d_call: TRBD2

cdr3_aa: CASSLGGGREKLFF
cdr3_nt: TGTGCCAGCAGCTTAGGCGGGGGGCGTGAAAAACTGTTTTTT
v_call: TRBV7-6
j_call: TRBJ1-4
clone_size: NA
d_call: NA

cdr3_aa: CASSLVVGGGATFGNEQFF
cdr3_nt: TGTGCCAGCAGCTTAGTGGTTGGCGGGGGGGCAACGTTTGGGAATGAGCAGTTCTTC
v_call: TRBV7-9
j_call: TRBJ2-1
clone_size: NA
d_call: TRBD2

cdr3_aa: CASSLARVGEKLFF
cdr3_nt: TGCGCCAGCAGCTTGGCTAGAGTTGGGGAAAAACTGTTTTTT
v_call: TRBV5-1
j_call: TRBJ1-4
clone_size: NA
d_call: NA

cdr3_aa: CATSRDYRGLNNEQFF
cdr3_nt: TGTGCCACCAGCAGAGATTACAGGGGGCTGAACAATGAGCAGTTCTTC
v_call: TRBV15
j_call: TRBJ2-1
clone_size: NA
d_call: TRBD1

cdr3_aa: CAISVDYSNQPQHF
cdr3_nt: TGTGCCATCAGTGTAGATTATAGCAATCAGCCCCAGCATTTT
v_call: TRBV10-3
j_call: TRBJ1-5
clone_size: NA
d_call: NA

cdr3_aa: CASSKIQGSLTEAFF
cdr3_nt: TGTGCCAGCAGCAAAATCCAGGGGAGCCTAACCGAAGCTTTCTTT
v_call: TRBV21-1
j_call: TRBJ1-1
clone_size: NA
d_call: NA

cdr3_aa: CASSLEDTRWDGYTF
cdr3_nt: TGTGCCAGCAGCTTGGAGGACACCCGGTGGGATGGCTACACCTTC
v_call: TRBV5-4
j_call: TRBJ1-2
clone_size: NA
d_call: NA

cdr3_aa: CASSQVLYSNQPQHF
cdr3_nt: TGCGCCAGCAGCCAAGTACTGTATAGCAATCAGCCCCAGCATTTT
v_call: TRBV4-1
j_call: TRBJ1-5
clone_size: NA
d_call: NA

cdr3_aa: CASSVTGDNSPLHF
cdr3_nt: TGTGCCAGCAGTGTCACAGGGGATAATTCACCCCTCCACTTT
v_call: TRBV2
j_call: TRBJ1-6
clone_size: NA
d_call: TRBD1

cdr3_aa: CASAKPGPTNNEQFF
cdr3_nt: TGTGCTAGTGCCAAACCCGGCCCCACTAACAATGAGCAGTTCTTC
v_call: TRBV12-5
j_call: TRBJ2-1
clone_size: NA
d_call: NA

cdr3_aa: CASAPAMNTEAFF
cdr3_nt: TGTGCCAGCGCCCCTGCTATGAACACTGAAGCTTTCTTT
v_call: TRBV12-3/TRBV12-4
j_call: TRBJ1-1
clone_size: NA
d_call: NA

cdr3_aa: CASSIGQARSYEQYF
cdr3_nt: TGTGCCAGTAGTATAGGGCAGGCACGCTCCTACGAGCAGTACTTC
v_call: TRBV19
j_call: TRBJ2-7
clone_size: NA
d_call: NA

cdr3_aa: CASSLGKTSGKDTQYF
cdr3_nt: TGCGCCAGCAGCTTGGGCAAGACTAGCGGGAAAGATACGCAGTATTTT
v_call: TRBV5-1
j_call: TRBJ2-3
clone_size: NA
d_call: TRBD2

cdr3_aa: CASPFPYTGYGYTF
cdr3_nt: TGTGCCAGCCCCTTCCCTTATACAGGCTATGGCTACACCTTC
v_call: TRBV21-1
j_call: TRBJ1-2
clone_size: NA
d_call: NA

cdr3_aa: CASSLAQAGGEAFF
cdr3_nt: TGTGCCAGCAGCTTAGCGCAGGCCGGGGGTGAAGCTTTCTTT
v_call: TRBV7-9
j_call: TRBJ1-1
clone_size: NA
d_call: NA